This is a list of T cell receptor beta chains from one sample in a study of blood T cell repertoires in COVID-19. Produced via immunoSEQ multiplex PCR; TCRdb's table is partial and in-frame only. The sample consists of 200,000 to 250,000 clones, about 86% of them appearing once. The sequencing sample was made of peripheral blood. The receptor source for this set is a man aged 18 to 30 with active or convalescent COVID-19. The conserved cysteine and the conserved F or W are not part of the CDR3 here. Each record gives: V gene, CDR3 protein.

TRBV6-5 ASTHSGSSHEQF
TRBV15 ATSSGGLGKQETQY
TRBV2 ASKRVTSLNEQF
TRBV28 ASSSGAGNTEAF
TRBV3-1/TRBV3-2 ASSHHGSNTEAF
TRBV19 ASRNREVSNQPQH
TRBV11-2 ASSLEVVLAGGINEQF
TRBV6-4 ASSLGSLGETEAF
TRBV18 ASSPYFGTQLVEQY
TRBV30 AWRLASHNEQF
TRBV6-1 ASSEVFWGQGRGTEAF
TRBV7-9 ASSLEGQPNQPQH
TRBV19 ASSSRGQNIQY
TRBV27 ASTRQGFTEAF
TRBV2 ASTPIEGHSNQPQH
TRBV9 ASSVTGGFNGEAF
TRBV28 ASRVGGDMNTEAF
TRBV4-1 ASSQVVWGQGSYEAF
TRBV7-9 ASSPSNEQF
TRBV28 ASSLSGTGHYYGYT
TRBV5-8 ASSLARGYEQY
TRBV5-1 ASSLNRANSGANVLT
TRBV5-1 ASSLGQGGTNYGYT
TRBV6-6 ASSYSEGANYGYT